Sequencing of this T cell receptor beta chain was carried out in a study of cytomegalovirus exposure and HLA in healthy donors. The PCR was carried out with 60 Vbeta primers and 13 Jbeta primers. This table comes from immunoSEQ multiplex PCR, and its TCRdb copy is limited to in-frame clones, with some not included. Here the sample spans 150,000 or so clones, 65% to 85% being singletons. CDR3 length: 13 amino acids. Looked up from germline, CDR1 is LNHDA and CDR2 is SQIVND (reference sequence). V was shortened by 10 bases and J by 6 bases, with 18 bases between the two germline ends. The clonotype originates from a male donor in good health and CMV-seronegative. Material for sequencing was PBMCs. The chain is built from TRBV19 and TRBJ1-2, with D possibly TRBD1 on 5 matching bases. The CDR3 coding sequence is TGTGCCACTAGGGGAGGGTTTCTGGATGGCTACACCTTC. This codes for CATRGGFLDGYTF.